This TCR beta chain was captured in a study of Ad26.COV2.S vaccination and SARS-CoV-2 variants. Treatment meaning: over 15 received Ad26.COV2.S at low or high dose, single or two shots; about 5 received placebo; per-sample allocation not given. Sampling took place 63 days after the first vaccine or placebo injection. Its platform was an Ad26 vector, and its expressed antigen was Wuhan-strain SARS-CoV-2 spike. The study, taken as a whole, reports: Placebo recipients showed lower spike-specific TCR breadth than vaccinees.

A word on this clone: Its antigen is currently unknown.

Clones were sequenced by immunoSEQ multiplex PCR, and TCRdb holds only the in-frame ones, with some missing. The profile covers about 680,000 clones, with 89% appearing a single time and roughly 1.5% taken by the ten largest. The CDR3 is made up of 15 amino acids. Trimming cost V 4 bases and J 5 bases; bases outside gene matches: 7. Germline CDR1 and CDR2: LNHDA and SQIVND (reference sequence). The gene calls are TRBV19 and TRBJ2-3; 9 bases map to TRBD1. Sequencing used peripheral blood, obtained in a trial of Ad26.COV2.S vaccine versus placebo. The sequence derives from a person aged 18-60 years who received the Ad26.COV2.S COVID-19 vaccine or a placebo. The DNA of the CDR3 is TGTGCCAGTAGTACTAACAGGGGGCCCCGAGATACGCAGTATTTT. Amino acids: CASSTNRGPRDTQYF.